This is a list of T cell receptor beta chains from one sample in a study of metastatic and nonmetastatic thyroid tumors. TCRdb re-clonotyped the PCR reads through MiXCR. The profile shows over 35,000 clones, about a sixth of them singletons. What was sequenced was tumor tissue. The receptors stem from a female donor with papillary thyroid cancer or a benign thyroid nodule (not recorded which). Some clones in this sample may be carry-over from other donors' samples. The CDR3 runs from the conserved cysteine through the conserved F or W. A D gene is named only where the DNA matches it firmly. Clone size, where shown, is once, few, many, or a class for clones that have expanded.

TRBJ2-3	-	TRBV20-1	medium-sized	TGCAGTGCTAGAGAGCCTCCGGAGCTTAAAGAGTATTTT	CSAREPPELKEYF
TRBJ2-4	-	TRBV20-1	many	TGCAGTGCTAGAGTGACTTTAATTGGGGAAGCCAAAAACATTCAGTACTTC	CSARVTLIGEAKNIQYF
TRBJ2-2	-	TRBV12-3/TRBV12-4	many	TGTGCCAGCAGTTTTTCGGGAGCTGGGGAGCTGTTTTTT	CASSFSGAGELFF
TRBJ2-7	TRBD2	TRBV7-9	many	TGTGCCAGCAGCTCGGGACTAGCGGTCTCCTACGAGCAGTACTTC	CASSSGLAVSYEQYF
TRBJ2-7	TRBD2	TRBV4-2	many	TGTGCCAGCAGCCAAGATATCCCGCGGGAGTATGCCCACGAGCAGTACTTC	CASSQDIPREYAHEQYF
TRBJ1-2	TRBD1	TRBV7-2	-	TGTGCCAGCAGCCAAGGAGGACAGGGGGCGGGTGGCTACACCTTC	CASSQGGQGAGGYTF
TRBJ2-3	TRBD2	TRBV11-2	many	TGTGCCAGCAGCCCTGCTAGCGGGTCTAGCACAGATACGCAGTATTTT	CASSPASGSSTDTQYF
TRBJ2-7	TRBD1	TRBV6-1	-	TGTGCCAGCAGGCCGGGACAGGGAATTAACTACGAGCAGTACTTC	CASRPGQGINYEQYF
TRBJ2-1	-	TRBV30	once	TGTGCCTTCACCGGGACACAGAAATACAATGAGCAGTTCTTC	CAFTGTQKYNEQFF
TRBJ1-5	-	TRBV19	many	TGTGCCAGTAGTCAGGGGAATAGCAATCAGCCCCAGCATTTT	CASSQGNSNQPQHF
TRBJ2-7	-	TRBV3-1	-	TGTGCCAGCAGCCAGAGACGGGGCCCTAGGGTGCAGTACTTC	CASSQRRGPRVQYF
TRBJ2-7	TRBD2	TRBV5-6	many	TGTGCCAGCAGCTTGGGGACTAGTGACGAGCAGTACTTC	CASSLGTSDEQYF
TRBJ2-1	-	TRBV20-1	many	TGCAGTGCTAGAACTCTGGTCTCCTACAATGAGCAGTTCTTC	CSARTLVSYNEQFF
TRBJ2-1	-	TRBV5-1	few	TGCGCCAGCAGCCAATGGCCCATGGAGGGCCAACCCCACACTGAGCAGTTCTTC	CASSQWPMEGQPHTEQFF
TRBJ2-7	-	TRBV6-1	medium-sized	TGTGCCAGCAGTCCACCCCGAGGGGGATCGGTCGAGCAGTACTTC	CASSPPRGGSVEQYF
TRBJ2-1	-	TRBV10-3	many	TGTGCCATCAGTGGGGGTGGGGGAGGTGGGTACAATGAGCAGTTCTTC	CAISGGGGGGYNEQFF
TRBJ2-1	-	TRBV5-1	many	TGCGCCAGCAGCTTCGTACAAAGCTCCTACAATGAGCAGTTCTTC	CASSFVQSSYNEQFF
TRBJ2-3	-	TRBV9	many	TGTGCCAGCAGCGTAGTGGGGGGTCGCACAGATACGCAGTATTTT	CASSVVGGRTDTQYF
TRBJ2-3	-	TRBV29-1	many	TGCAGCGTTGTAGGTTCTCGCGTTGCAGGGGAGGCCACAGATACGCAGTATTTT	CSVVGSRVAGEATDTQYF
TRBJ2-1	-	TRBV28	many	TGTGCCAGCAGTCATGACCGGGATTTGGGCAATGAGCAGTTCTTC	CASSHDRDLGNEQFF
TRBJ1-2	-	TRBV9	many	TGTGCCAGCAGCCCCCGGGGTAACTATGGCTACACCTTC	CASSPRGNYGYTF
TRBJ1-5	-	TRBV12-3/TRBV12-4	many	TGTGCCAGCAGTTTAGAACTGTCGACAGCCCAGCATTTT	CASSLELSTAQHF
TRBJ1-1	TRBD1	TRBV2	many	TGTGCCAGCAAGGACAGGGTGAACACTGAAGCTTTCTTT	CASKDRVNTEAFF
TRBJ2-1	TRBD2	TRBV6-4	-	TGTGCCAGCAGTGACTCTGGCCTAGCGGGATGTTTGGTCTCCTACAATGAGCAGTTCTTC	CASSDSGLAGCLVSYNEQFF
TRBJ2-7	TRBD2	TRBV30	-	TGTGCCGGCGGGAGGGAACCCTACGAGCAGTACTTC	CAGGREPYEQYF
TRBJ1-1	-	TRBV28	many	TGTGCCAGCAAGATAGGGGTCTCGAACACTGAAGCTTTCTTT	CASKIGVSNTEAFF
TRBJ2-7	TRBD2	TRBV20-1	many	TGCAGTGCTAGGGAACGGGACTACTTTTCCTACGAGCAGTACTTC	CSARERDYFSYEQYF
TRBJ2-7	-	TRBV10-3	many	TGTGCCATCAGTGAGAACCCAGTGAACAACTACGAGCAGTACTTC	CAISENPVNNYEQYF